This TCR beta chain originates from a study of graft-versus-host responses after intestinal transplantation. Libraries were prepared by immunoSEQ multiplex PCR; TCRdb keeps only in-frame clonotypes and omits some of them. The top ten clones hold 6.5% to 8.5% of a sample with some 70,000 clones, approximately 92% of them seen once. This sample comprised bone marrow, obtained 734 days after intestinal transplantation. The receptor's source is a human patient who received an intestinal transplant, so some T cells may come from the graft donor.

This CDR3 is CASSGLVINEQFF. CDR3 sequence (DNA): TGTGCCAGCAGTGGTCTAGTCATCAATGAGCAGTTCTTC. The rearrangement uses TRBV6-6 and TRBJ2-1; D not certain. The CDR3 covers 13 residues. Germline lookup yields CDR1 MNHNY and CDR2 SVGAGI (reference sequence). Trimming took 5 bases from V and 6 from J, leaving 11 bases between them.